This T cell receptor beta chain was sequenced for a study of shared clonotypes between healthy human individuals. As concerns this clone: Its antigen remains unidentified.

This CDR3 has 13 amino acids. V was cut by 5 bases and J by 3 bases, with 14 bases left in between. In germline, CDR1 is SQVTM, CDR2 ANQGSEA. Here immunoSEQ multiplex PCR was the method, and the copy in TCRdb shows in-frame clones only, minus some. The sample includes around 330,000 clones, around 74% of them seen just once. Findings of the study overall: Only a few donors were included, so the genetic and exposure-history diversity represented was limited. Generally, estimated richness proved larger in naive subsets than it did in memory subsets.

V usage is TRBV29-1 and J usage is TRBJ2-7, with D perhaps matching TRBD1 (5 bases). The sequencing sample was made of memory CD4+ T cells sorted from blood. Subset: CD45RA-negative fraction. This receptor was obtained from a man under 40 in good health. In nucleotides, the CDR3 is TGCAGCGTTTGGGGCGGTGACAACTACGAGCAGTACTTC. It yields the protein CSVWGGDNYEQYF.